This T cell receptor (beta chain) comes out of a study of spatial heterogeneity in lung cancer. A distinct unique molecular identifier was carried by each TCR cDNA molecule. TCRdb itself ran the 5' RACE reads through MiXCR, one entry per CDR3 protein. Among 6,500 or so distinct CDR3 sequences, roughly 10% were seen once, and the ten largest hold 10% to 13%. Documented time point: sample taken at primary tumor resection. Samples were obtained from some 70 donors, all untreated early-stage non-small cell lung cancer patients. Without sorting, whole RNA was sequenced from tumor, nontumor lung or frozen PBMC. This clonotype was seen only a few times. The antigen remains undetermined. Looked up from germline, CDR1 is SQVTM and CDR2 is ANQGSEA. The CDR3 is 17 residues long. Losses at the gene ends were 4 bases for V and 1 base for J; bases not matched to a gene: 12. Findings and limits, study-wide: Expanded alpha and beta TCR counts within tumors tracked tumor mutation counts. The estimated TCR-seq coverage of tumor T cells amounted to 5.5% to 8% when looking at alpha chains and 13% when looking at beta chains.

The source is a female donor with early-stage non-small cell lung cancer. Sequencing was performed on lung tumor tissue, taken at surgery. The chain employs TRBV29-1 and TRBJ2-5; 10 positions agree with TRBD1. The CDR3 here is CSVGPGQGLFSQETQYF. In nucleotides, the CDR3 is TGCAGCGTTGGACCGGGACAGGGGCTTTTCTCCCAAGAGACCCAGTACTTC.